Below, one T cell receptor (beta chain) is given with its context. Antigen unknown. The table came from immunoSEQ multiplex PCR; TCRdb's copy has only in-frame clones and leaves some out. The sample lists tens of thousands of clones, about four fifths occurring once. This record belongs to a study of OX40 agonist ivuxolimab in advanced cancers. Study-wide results and caveats: A proportion of nonresponders additionally exhibited low normalized T-cell clonal expansion. Compared with others, partial responders at 0.1-3.0 mg/kg displayed clonal expansion among the lowest. The authors did not determine the antigen specificity of the expanded peripheral T cells.

The input for sequencing was CD4+ or CD8+ T cells sorted from blood, taken in a trial of the OX40 agonist ivuxolimab. The sequence was collected from an adult with an advanced solid tumor such as melanoma, head and neck, liver or kidney cancer.

The CDR3, as DNA: TGTGCCAGCAGCTTAGCAACAGCGAACACCGGGGAGCTGTTTTTT. Protein: CASSLATANTGELFF. The J gene is TRBJ2-2, the V gene TRBV11-2; D remains ambiguous. The CDR3 spans 15 residues. Looked up from germline, CDR1 is SGHAT and CDR2 is FQNNGV. Trimming stripped 1 base from V and 0 bases from J, with 6 bases between.